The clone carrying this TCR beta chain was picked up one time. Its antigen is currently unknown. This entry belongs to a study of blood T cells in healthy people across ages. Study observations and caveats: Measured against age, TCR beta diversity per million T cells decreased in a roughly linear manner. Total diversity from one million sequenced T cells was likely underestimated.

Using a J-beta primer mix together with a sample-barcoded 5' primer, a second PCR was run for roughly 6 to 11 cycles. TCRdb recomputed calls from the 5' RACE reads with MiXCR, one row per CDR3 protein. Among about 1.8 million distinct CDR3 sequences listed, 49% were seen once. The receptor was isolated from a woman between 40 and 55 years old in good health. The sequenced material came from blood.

CDR3 sequence reads: CSARPGLASEKLFF. The CDR3 nucleotides are TGCAGTGCTAGACCCGGACTCGCCAGTGAAAAACTGTTTTTT. The chain uses TRBV20-1 and TRBJ1-4, with D hard to call. V was pared by 2 bases and J by 7 bases, with 14 bases between. Germline CDR1 and CDR2: DFQATT and SNEGSKA (reference sequence). The length of the CDR3 is 14 residues.